This T cell receptor (beta chain) was observed in a study of shared clonotypes between healthy human individuals. The assay was immunoSEQ multiplex PCR, and TCRdb's table has in-frame clones only and misses some. The sample lists around 1,100,000 clones, roughly 77% occurring once. General observations from the study: Sorted-subset sequencing was shown by rarefaction to be incomplete despite large depth. In contrast to clonotypes shared by all four donors, non-shared clonotypes had lower generation probabilities.

This clone was detected a few times. Its specificity is unknown. The sample contains more than one DNA sequence encoding this CDR3. The sample comprised memory CD4+ T cells from PBMCs. The subset here: CD45RA-negative fraction. The clonotype was recovered from a man aged 18 to 29 in good health. Some clones in this sample may be carry-over from other donors' samples.

The CDR3, as DNA: TGTGCCACCAGCAGATCGGGGTCTAATGAAAAACTGTTTTTT. Amino acid sequence: CATSRSGSNEKLFF. The chain employs TRBV15 and TRBJ1-4; D is undetermined. CDR1 is LNHNV and CDR2 is YYDKDF in the germline V gene (reference sequence). The CDR3 spans 14 residues. Trimming cost V 2 bases and J 3 bases, with 7 bases left between them.